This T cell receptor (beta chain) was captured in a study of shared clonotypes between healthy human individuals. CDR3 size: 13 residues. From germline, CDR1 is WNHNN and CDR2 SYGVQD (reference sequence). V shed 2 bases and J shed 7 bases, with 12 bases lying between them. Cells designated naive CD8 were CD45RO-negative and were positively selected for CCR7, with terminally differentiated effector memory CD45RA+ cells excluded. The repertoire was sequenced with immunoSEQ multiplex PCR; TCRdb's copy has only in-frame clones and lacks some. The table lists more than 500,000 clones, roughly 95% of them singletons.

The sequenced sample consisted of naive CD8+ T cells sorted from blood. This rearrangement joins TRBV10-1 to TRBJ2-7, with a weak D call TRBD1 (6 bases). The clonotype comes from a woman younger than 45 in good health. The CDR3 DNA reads TGCGCCAGCAGTGAGCTCGTGGGGACAGAGCAGTACTTC. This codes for CASSELVGTEQYF.